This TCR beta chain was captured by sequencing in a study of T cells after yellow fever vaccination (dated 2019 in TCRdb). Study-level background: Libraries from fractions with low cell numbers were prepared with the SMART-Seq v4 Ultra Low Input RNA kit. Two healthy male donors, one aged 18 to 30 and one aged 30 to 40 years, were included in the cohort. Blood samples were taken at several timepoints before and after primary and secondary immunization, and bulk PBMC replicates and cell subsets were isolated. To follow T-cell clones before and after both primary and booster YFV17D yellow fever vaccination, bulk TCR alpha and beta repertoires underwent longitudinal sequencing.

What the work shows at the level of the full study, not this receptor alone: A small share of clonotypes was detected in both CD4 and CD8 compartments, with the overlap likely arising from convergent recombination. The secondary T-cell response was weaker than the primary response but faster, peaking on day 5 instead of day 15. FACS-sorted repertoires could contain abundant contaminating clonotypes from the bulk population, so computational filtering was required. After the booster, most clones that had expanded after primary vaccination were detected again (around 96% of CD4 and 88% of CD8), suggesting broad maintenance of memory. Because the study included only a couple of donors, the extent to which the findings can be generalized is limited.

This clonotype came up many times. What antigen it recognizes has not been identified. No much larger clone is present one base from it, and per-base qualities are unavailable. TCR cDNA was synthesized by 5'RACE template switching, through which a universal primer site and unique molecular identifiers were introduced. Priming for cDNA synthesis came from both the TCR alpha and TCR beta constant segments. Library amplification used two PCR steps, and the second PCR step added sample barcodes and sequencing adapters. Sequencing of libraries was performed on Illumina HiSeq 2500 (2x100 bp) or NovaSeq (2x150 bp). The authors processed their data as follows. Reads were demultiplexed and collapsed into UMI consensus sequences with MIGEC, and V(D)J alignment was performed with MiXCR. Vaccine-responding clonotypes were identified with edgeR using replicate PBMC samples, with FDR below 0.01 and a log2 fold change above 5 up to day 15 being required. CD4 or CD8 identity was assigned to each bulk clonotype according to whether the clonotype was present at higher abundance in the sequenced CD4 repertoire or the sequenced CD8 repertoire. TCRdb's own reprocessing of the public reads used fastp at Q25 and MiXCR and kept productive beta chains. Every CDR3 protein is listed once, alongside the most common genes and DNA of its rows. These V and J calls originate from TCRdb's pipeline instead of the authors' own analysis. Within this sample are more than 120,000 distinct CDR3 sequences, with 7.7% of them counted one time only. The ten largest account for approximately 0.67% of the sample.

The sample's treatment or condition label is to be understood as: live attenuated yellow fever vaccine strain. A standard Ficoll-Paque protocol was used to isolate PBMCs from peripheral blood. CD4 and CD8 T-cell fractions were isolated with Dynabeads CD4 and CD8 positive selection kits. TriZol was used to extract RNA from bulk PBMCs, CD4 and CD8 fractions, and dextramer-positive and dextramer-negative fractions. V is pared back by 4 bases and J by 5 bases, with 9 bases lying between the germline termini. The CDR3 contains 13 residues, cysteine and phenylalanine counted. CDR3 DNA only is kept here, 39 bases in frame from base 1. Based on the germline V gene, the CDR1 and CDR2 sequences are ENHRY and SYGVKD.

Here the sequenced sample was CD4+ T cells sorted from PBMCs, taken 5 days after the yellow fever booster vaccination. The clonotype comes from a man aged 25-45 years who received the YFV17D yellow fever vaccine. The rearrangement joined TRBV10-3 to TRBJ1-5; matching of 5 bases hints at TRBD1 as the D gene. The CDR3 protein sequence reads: CAISVGGDQPQHF. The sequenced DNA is TGTGCCATCAGTGTGGGAGGGGATCAGCCCCAGCATTTT.